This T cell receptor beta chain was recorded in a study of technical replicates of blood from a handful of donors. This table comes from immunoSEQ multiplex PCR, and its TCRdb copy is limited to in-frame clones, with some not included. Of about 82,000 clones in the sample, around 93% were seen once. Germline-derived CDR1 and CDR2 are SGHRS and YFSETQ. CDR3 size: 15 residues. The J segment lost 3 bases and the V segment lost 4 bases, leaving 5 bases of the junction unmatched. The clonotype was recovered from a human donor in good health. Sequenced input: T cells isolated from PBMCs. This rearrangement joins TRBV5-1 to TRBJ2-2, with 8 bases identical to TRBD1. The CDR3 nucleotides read TGCGCCAGCAGCCGCGAGGACAGGGACACCGGGGAGCTGTTTTTT. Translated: CASSREDRDTGELFF.